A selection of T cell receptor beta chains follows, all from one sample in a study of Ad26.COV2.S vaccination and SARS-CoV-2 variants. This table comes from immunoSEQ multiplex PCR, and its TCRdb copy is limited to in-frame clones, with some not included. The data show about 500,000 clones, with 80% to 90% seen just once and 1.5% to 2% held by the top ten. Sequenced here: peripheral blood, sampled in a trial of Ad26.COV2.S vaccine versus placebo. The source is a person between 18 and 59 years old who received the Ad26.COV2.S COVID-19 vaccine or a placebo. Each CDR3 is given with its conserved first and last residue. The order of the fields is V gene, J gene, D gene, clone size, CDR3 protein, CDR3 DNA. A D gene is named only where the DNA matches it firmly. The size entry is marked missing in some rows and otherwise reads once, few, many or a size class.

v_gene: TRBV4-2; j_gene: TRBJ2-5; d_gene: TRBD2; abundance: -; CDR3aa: CASSQALQGGQETQYF; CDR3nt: TGTGCCAGCAGCCAAGCGTTGCAGGGAGGGCAAGAGACCCAGTACTTC
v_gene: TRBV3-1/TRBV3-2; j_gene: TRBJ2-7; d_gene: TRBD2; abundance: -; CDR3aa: CASSQDTIGLAGLYEQYF; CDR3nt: TGTGCCAGCAGCCAAGATACGATCGGACTAGCGGGATTATACGAGCAGTACTTC
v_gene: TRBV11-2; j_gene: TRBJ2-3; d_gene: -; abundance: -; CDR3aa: CASSLDRGADTQYF; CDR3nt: TGTGCCAGCAGCTTAGATAGGGGGGCAGATACGCAGTATTTT
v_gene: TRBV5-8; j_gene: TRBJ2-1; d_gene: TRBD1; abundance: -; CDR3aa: CASSLGRTGGDEQFF; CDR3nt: TGTGCCAGCAGCTTGGGAAGGACAGGGGGGGATGAGCAGTTCTTC
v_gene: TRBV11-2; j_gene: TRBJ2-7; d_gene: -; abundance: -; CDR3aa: CASSLGHSYEQYF; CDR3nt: TGTGCCAGCAGCTTGGGGCATAGCTACGAGCAGTACTTC
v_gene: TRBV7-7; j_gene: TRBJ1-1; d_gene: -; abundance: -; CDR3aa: CASSLRGRVAFF; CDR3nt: TGTGCTAGCAGCTTACGGGGTCGGGTGGCTTTCTTT
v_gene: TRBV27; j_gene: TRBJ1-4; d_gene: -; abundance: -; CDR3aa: CASSFATNEKLFF; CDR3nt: TGTGCCAGCAGTTTTGCAACTAATGAAAAACTGTTTTTT
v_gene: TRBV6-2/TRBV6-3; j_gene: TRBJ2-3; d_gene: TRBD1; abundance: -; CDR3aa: CASSYGTGLSDTQYF; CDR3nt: TGTGCCAGCAGTTATGGGACAGGGTTGTCAGATACGCAGTATTTT
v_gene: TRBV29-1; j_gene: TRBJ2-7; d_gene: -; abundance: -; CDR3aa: CSVGRTDEQYF; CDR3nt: TGCAGCGTTGGGAGGACCGACGAGCAGTACTTC
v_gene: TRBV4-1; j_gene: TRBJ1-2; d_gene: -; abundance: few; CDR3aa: CASSQGRQGRSYGYTF; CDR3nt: TGCGCCAGCAGCCAAGGTCGCCAGGGCAGGTCTTATGGCTACACCTTC
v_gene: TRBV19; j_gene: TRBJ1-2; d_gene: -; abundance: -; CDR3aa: CASSTFGQGKVGYTF; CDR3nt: TGTGCCAGTAGCACCTTCGGGCAGGGGAAGGTTGGCTACACCTTC
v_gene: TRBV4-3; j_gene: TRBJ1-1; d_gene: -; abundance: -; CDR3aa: CASSQEIPGPDTEAFF; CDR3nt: TGCGCCAGCAGCCAAGAAATTCCGGGACCGGACACTGAAGCTTTCTTT
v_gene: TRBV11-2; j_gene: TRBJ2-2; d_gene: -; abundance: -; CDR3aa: CASRNGPSNTGELFF; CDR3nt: TGTGCCAGCAGGAATGGGCCCTCGAACACCGGGGAGCTGTTTTTT
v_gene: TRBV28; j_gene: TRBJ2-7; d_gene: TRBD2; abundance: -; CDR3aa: CASSAGTSEQYF; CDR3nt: TGTGCCAGCAGTGCCGGGACTAGCGAGCAGTACTTC
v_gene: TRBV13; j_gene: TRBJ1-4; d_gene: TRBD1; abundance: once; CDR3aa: CASSQLGTDDTGKLFF; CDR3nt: TGTGCCAGCAGCCAACTGGGGACAGACGATACCGGCAAACTGTTTTTT
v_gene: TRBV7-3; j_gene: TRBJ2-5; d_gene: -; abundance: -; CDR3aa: CASSLMPQETQYF; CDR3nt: TGTGCCAGCAGCTTAATGCCCCAAGAGACCCAGTACTTC
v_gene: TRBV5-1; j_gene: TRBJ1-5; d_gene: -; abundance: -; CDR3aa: CASSLGGGSNQPQHF; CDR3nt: TGCGCCAGCAGCTTGGGAGGGGGTAGCAATCAGCCCCAGCATTTT
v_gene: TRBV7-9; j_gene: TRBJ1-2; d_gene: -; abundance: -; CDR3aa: CASSLAFSDGYTF; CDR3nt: TGTGCCAGCAGCTTAGCGTTTAGCGATGGCTACACCTTC
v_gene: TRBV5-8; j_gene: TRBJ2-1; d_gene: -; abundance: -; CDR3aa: CASSWSGANYNEQFF; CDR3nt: TGTGCCAGCAGCTGGTCGGGGGCAAACTACAATGAGCAGTTCTTC
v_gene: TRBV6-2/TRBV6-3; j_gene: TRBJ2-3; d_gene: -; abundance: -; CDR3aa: CASSSFTDTQYF; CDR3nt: TGTGCCAGCAGCTCGTTCACAGATACGCAGTATTTT
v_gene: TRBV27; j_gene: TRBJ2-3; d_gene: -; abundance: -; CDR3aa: CASSKGGTMEAQYF; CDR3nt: TGTGCCAGCAGTAAAGGCGGGACCATGGAGGCGCAGTATTTT
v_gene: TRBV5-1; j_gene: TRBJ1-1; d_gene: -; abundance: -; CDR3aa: CASSGSGLNTEAFF; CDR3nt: TGCGCCAGCAGCGGGTCAGGATTGAACACTGAAGCTTTCTTT
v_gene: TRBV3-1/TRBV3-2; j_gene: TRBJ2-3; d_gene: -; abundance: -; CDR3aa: CASSQRRVSFGTDTQYF; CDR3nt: TGTGCCAGCAGCCAACGCAGGGTGTCATTCGGCACAGATACGCAGTATTTT
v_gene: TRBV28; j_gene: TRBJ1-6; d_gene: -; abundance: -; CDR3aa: CASSTRLGTLHF; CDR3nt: TGTGCCAGCTCGACCCGTCTTGGAACCCTCCACTTT
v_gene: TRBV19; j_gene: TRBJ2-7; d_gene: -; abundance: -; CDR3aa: CASSKLGQGSNEQYF; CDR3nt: TGTGCCAGTAGTAAATTGGGTCAGGGGTCCAACGAGCAGTACTTC
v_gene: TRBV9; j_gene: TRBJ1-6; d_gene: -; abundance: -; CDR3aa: CASSGGDSSYNSPLHF; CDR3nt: TGTGCCAGCAGCGGGGGGGATAGCTCCTATAATTCACCCCTCCACTTT
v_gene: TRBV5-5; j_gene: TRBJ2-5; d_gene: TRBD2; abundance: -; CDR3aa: CASSLKILAGSQETQYF; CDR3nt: TGTGCCAGCAGCTTGAAAATCCTAGCGGGGAGTCAAGAGACCCAGTACTTC
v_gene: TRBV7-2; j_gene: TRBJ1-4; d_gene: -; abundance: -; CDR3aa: CASSLSREKLFF; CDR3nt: TGTGCCAGCAGCTTGTCTCGCGAAAAACTGTTTTTT
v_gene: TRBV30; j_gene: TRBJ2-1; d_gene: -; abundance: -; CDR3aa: CAWSSRFRGRDNEQFF; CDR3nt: TGTGCCTGGAGTTCCAGGTTCCGCGGGCGAGACAATGAGCAGTTCTTC